Listed below are T cell receptor beta chains from one sample, sequenced in a study of cytomegalovirus exposure and HLA in healthy donors. TCRdb keeps only in-frame clones here, not all; method: immunoSEQ multiplex PCR. The sample has about 55,000 clones; about four fifths are singletons. Source material: PBMCs. Receptor source: a female donor in good health and CMV-seronegative. The CDR3 runs from the conserved cysteine through the conserved F or W. A D gene is named only where the DNA matches it firmly. A clone size is listed for some rows: how often the clone was seen (once, few, many), or a class if it is expanded.

V: TRBV27
D: TRBD1
J: TRBJ1-2
size: .
CDR3: CASSGTKTGEYGYTF
DNA: TGTGCCAGCAGCGGAACCAAGACAGGGGAATATGGCTACACCTTC

V: TRBV19
D: TRBD1
J: TRBJ1-5
size: .
CDR3: CASRTHTTGVRESGGGQPQHF
DNA: TGTGCCAGTAGAACTCACACAACAGGGGTTCGGGAATCAGGGGGAGGTCAGCCCCAGCATTTT

V: TRBV4-1
D: .
J: TRBJ1-6
size: .
CDR3: CASSQPRSSYNSPLHF
DNA: TGCGCCAGCAGCCAACCCCGGAGCTCCTATAATTCACCCCTCCACTTT

V: TRBV7-9
D: .
J: TRBJ1-4
size: .
CDR3: CASTYQGTTNEKLFF
DNA: TGTGCCAGCACTTACCAGGGTACAACTAATGAAAAACTGTTTTTT

V: TRBV7-9
D: .
J: TRBJ1-4
size: once
CDR3: CASSSTGIVGEKLFF
DNA: TGTGCCAGCAGCAGCACAGGGATTGTCGGGGAAAAACTGTTTTTT

V: TRBV30
D: .
J: TRBJ2-5
size: .
CDR3: CAWSGAPQETQYF
DNA: TGTGCCTGGAGTGGGGCACCTCAAGAGACCCAGTACTTC

V: TRBV7-3
D: .
J: TRBJ2-2
size: medium-sized
CDR3: CASSLDSYTGELFF
DNA: TGTGCCAGCAGCTTAGACAGCTACACCGGGGAGCTGTTTTTT

V: TRBV18
D: .
J: TRBJ1-6
size: few
CDR3: CASSPRDSNSPLHF
DNA: TGTGCCAGCTCACCGAGGGACTCTAATTCACCCCTCCACTTT

V: TRBV5-6
D: .
J: TRBJ1-6
size: .
CDR3: CASSLGQGRSPLHF
DNA: TGTGCCAGCAGCTTGGGGCAGGGTCGTTCACCCCTCCACTTT

V: TRBV4-2
D: TRBD1
J: TRBJ1-1
size: .
CDR3: CASSQDTGANTEAFF
DNA: TGTGCCAGCAGCCAAGATACAGGGGCAAACACTGAAGCTTTCTTT

V: TRBV7-9
D: .
J: TRBJ1-2
size: .
CDR3: CASSQTNYGYTF
DNA: TGTGCCAGCAGCCAAACTAACTATGGCTACACCTTC

V: TRBV15
D: TRBD1
J: TRBJ1-1
size: .
CDR3: CATSGRTGGTEAFF
DNA: TGTGCCACCAGCGGAAGAACAGGGGGCACTGAAGCTTTCTTT

V: TRBV11-2
D: TRBD2
J: TRBJ2-1
size: few
CDR3: CASSLEIAGGHYNEQFF
DNA: TGTGCCAGCAGCTTAGAGATAGCGGGGGGGCACTACAATGAGCAGTTCTTC

V: TRBV7-9
D: .
J: TRBJ2-7
size: .
CDR3: CASSSEGGSYEQYF
DNA: TGTGCCAGCAGCTCCGAGGGGGGGTCGTACGAGCAGTACTTC